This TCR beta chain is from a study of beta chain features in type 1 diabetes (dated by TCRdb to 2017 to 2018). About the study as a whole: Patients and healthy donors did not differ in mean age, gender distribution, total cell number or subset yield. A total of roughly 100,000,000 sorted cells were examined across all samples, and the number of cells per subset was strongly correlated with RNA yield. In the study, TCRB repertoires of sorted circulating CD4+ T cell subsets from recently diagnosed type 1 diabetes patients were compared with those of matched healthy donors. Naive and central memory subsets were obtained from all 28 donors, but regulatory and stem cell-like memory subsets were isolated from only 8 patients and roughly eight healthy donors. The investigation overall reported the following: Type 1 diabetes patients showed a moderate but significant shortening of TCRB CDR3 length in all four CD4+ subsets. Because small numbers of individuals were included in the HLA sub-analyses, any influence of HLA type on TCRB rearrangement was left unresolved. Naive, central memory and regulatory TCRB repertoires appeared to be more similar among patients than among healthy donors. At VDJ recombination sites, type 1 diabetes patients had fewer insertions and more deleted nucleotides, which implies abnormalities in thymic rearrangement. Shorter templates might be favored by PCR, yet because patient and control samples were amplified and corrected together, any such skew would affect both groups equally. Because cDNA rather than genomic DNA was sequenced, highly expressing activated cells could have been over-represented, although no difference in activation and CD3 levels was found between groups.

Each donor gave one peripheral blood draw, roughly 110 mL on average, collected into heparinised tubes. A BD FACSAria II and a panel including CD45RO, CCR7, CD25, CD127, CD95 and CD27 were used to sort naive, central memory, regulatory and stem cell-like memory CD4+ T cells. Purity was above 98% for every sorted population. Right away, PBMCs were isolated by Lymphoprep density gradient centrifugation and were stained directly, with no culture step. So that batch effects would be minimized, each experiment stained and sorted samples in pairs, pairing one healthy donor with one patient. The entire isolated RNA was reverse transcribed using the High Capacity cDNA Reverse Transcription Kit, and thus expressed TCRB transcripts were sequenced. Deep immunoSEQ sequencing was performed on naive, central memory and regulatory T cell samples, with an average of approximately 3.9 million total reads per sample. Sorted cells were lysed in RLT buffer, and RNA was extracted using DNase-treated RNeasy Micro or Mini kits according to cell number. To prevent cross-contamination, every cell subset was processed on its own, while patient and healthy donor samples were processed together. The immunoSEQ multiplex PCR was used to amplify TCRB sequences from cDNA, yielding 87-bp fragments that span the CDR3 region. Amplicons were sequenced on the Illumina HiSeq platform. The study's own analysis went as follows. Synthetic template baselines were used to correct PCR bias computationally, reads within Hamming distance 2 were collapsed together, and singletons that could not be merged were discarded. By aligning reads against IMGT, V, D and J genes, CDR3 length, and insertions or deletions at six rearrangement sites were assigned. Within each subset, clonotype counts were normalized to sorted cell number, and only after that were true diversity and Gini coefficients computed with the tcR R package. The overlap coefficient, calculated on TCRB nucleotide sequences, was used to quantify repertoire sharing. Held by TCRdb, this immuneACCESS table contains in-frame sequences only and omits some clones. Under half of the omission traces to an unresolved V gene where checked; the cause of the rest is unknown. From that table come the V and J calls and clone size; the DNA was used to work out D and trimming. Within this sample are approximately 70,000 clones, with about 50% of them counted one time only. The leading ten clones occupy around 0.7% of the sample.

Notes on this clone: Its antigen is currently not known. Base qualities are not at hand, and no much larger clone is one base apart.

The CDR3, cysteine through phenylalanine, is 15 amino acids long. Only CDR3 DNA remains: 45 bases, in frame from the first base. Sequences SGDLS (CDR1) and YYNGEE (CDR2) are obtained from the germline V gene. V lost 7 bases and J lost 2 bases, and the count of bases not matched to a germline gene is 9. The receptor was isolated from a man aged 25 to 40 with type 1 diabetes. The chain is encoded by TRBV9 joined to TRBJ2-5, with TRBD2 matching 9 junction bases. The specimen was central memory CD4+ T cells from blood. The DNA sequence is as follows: TGTGCCAGCGCCCCTGGGACTAGCCCTCAAGAGACCCAGTACTTC. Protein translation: CASAPGTSPQETQYF. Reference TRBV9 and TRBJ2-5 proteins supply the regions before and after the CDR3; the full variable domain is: DSGVTQTPKHLITATGQRVTLRCSPRSGDLSVYWYQQSLDQGLQFLIQYYNGEERAKGNILERFSAQQFPDLHSELNLSSLELGDSALYFCASAPGTSPQETQYFGPGTRLLVL.